This T cell receptor beta chain was identified during a study of cytomegalovirus exposure and HLA in healthy donors. A multiplex PCR was run with 60 Vbeta primers and 13 Jbeta primers. The protocol was immunoSEQ multiplex PCR, while the TCRdb copy is restricted to in-frame clones and leaves out a portion. Of more than 75,000 clones in the sample, approximately 69% were seen once. This CDR3 has 17 amino acids. The germline V gene has CDR1 SEHNR and CDR2 FQNEAQ (reference sequence). Trimming removed 5 bases at V and 1 base at J, with 19 bases between. With regard to this clone: Its antigen is not known.

General observations from the study: An analysis done earlier found most TCR beta V segments productive about 87% or about 30% of the time. Available immune exposure information covered CMV serostatus only. Reports indicate that TCR beta sequences accurately predicted the HLA-A and HLA-B alleles of most subjects. Within a later analysis, the majority of CMV-associated TCR beta chains appeared HLA-restricted.

The sample comprised PBMCs. The sequence was obtained from a man between 35 and 55 years old in good health and CMV-seropositive. The chain carries TRBV7-9 and TRBJ2-3, with D tentatively TRBD2 (5 bases). The CDR3 sequence: CASSVWGADRGTDTQYF. CDR3 coding DNA: TGTGCCAGCAGCGTATGGGGAGCGGACCGAGGCACAGATACGCAGTATTTT.